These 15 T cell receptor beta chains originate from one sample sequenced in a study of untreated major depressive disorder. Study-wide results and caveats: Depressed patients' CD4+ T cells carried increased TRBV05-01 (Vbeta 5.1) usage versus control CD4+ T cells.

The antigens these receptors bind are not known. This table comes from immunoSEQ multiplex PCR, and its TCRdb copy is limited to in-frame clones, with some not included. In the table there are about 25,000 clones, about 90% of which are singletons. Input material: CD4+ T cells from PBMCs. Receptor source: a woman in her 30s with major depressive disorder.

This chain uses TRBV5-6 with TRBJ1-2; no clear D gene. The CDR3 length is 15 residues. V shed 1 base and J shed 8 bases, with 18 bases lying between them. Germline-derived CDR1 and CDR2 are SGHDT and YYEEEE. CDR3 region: CASSLMGLLLWGYTF. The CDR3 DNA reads TGTGCCAGCAGCTTGATGGGATTGCTTTTGTGGGGCTACACCTTC.

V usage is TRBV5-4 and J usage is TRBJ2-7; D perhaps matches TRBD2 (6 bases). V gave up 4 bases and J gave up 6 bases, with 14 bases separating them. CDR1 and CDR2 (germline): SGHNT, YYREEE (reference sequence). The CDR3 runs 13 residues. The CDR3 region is CASSPIAEGEQYF. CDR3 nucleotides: TGTGCCAGCAGCCCGATCGCGGAGGGCGAGCAGTACTTC.

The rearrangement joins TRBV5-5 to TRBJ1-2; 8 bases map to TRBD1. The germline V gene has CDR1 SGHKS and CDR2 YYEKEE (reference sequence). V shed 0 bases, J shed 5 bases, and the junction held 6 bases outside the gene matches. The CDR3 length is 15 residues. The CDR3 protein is CASSLGQGLLYGYTF. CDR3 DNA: TGTGCCAGCAGCTTGGGACAGGGGTTATTGTATGGCTACACCTTC. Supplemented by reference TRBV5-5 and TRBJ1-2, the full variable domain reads DAGVTQSPTHLIKTRGQQVTLRCSPISGHKSVSWYQQVLGQGPQFIFQYYEKEERGRGNFPDRFSARQFPNYSSELNVNALLLGDSALYLCASSLGQGLLYGYTFGSGTRLTVV.

CDR3 nucleotides: TGCGCCAGCAGCCAAACCACCGGGGAGCTGTTTTTT. Translated: CASSQTTGELFF. V and J are TRBV4-3 and TRBJ2-2; D unclear. V lost 2 bases and J lost 4, with 2 bases in between. Per the germline V gene, CDR1 is LGHNA and CDR2 is YSLEER. The CDR3 covers 12 residues.

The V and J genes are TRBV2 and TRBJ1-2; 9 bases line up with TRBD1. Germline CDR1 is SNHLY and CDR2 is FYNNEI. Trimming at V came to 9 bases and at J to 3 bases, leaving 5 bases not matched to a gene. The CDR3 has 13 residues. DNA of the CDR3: TGTGCCAGTATACAGGGGGCTGACTATGGCTACACCTTC. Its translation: CASIQGADYGYTF.

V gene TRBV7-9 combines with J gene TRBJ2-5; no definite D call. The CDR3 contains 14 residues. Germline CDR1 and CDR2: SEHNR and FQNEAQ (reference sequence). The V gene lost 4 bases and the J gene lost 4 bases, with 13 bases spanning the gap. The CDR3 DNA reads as TGTGCCAGCAGCTCTACGCTCCTAGGAGAGACCCAGTACTTC. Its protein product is CASSSTLLGETQYF.

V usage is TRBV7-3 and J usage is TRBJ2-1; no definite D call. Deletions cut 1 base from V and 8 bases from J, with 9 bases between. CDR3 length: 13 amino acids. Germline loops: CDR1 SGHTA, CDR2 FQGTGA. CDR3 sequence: CASSLMWSDEQFF. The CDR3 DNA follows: TGTGCCAGCAGCTTAATGTGGAGCGATGAGCAGTTCTTC.

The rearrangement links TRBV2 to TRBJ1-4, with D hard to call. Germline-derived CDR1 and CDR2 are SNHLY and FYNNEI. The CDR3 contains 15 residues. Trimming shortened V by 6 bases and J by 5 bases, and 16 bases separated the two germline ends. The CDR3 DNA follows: TGTGCCAGCAGCCCGACGGGATCTACCAATGAAAAACTGTTTTTT. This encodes CASSPTGSTNEKLFF.

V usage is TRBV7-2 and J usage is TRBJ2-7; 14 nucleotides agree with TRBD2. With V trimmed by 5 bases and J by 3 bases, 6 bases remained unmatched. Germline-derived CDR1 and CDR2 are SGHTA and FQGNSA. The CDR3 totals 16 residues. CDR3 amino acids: CASSIGTSGRLYEQYF. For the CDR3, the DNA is TGTGCCAGCAGCATTGGGACTAGCGGGAGACTCTACGAGCAGTACTTC.

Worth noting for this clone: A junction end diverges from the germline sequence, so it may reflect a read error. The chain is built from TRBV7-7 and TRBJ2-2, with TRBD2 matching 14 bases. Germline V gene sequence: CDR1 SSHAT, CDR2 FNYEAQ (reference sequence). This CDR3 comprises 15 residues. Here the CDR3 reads CASSSTSGGAGELFF. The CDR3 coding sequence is TGTGCTAGCAGCTCGACTAGCGGGGGGGCCGGGGAGCTGTTTTTT. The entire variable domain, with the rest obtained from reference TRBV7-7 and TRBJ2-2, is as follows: GAGVSQSPRYKVTKRGQDVTLRCDPISSHATLYWYQQALGQGPEFLTYFNYEAQPDKSGLPSDRFSAERPEGSISTLTIQRTEQRDSAMYRCASSSTSGGAGELFFGEGSRLTVL.

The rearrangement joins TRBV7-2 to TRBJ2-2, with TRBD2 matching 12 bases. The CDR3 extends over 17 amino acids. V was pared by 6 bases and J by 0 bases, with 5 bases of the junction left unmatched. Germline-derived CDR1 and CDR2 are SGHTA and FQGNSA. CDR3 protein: CASRGGTSGSNTGELFF. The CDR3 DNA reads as TGTGCCAGCAGAGGCGGGACTAGCGGGTCGAACACCGGGGAGCTGTTTTTT.

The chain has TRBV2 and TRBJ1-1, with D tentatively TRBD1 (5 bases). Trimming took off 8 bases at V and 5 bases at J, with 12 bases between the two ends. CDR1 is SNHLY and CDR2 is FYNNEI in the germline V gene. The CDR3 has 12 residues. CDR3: CASGMGGTEAFF. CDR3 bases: TGTGCCAGCGGAATGGGGGGGACTGAAGCTTTCTTT.

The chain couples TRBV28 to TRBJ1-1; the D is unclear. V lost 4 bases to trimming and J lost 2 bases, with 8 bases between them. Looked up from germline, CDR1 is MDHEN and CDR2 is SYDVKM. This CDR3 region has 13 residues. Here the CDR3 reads CASSSRINTEAFF. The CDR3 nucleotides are TGTGCCAGCAGTTCTCGAATTAACACTGAAGCTTTCTTT.

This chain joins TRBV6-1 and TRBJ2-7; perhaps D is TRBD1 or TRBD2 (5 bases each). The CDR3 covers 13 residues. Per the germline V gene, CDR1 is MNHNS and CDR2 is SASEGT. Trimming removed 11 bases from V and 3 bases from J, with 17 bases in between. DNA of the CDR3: TGTGCCGTCCGCCGGGACGGCGACTACGAGCAGTACTTC. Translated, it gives CAVRRDGDYEQYF.

The CDR3 protein is CAISESIQVGTEAFF. The CDR3 bases are TGTGCCATCAGTGAGTCGATACAGGTTGGCACTGAAGCTTTCTTT. The chain combines TRBV10-3 with TRBJ1-1; possibly TRBD1 for D (5 bases). The CDR3 is 15 amino acids. Per germline, CDR1 ENHRY and CDR2 SYGVKD. Trimming took 0 bases from V and 4 from J, leaving 12 bases between them.